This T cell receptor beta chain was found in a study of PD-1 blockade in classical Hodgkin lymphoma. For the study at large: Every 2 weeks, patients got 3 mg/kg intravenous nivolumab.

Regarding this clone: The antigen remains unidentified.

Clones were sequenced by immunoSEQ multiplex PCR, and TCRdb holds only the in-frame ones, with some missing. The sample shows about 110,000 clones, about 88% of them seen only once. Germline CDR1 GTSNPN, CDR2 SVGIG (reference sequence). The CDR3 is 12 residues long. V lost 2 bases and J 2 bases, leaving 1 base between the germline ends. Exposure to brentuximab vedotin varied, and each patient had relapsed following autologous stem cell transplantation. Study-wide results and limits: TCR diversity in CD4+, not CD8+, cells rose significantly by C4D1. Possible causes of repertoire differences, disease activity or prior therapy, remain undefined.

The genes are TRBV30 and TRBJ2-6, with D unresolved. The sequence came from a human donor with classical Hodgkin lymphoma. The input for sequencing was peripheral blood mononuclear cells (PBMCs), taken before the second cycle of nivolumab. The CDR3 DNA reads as TGTGCCTGGAGTACTGGGGCCAACGTCCTGACTTTC. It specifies CAWSTGANVLTF.